A single sample gave rise to the 27 T cell receptor beta chains below, sequenced in a study of technical replicates of blood from a few donors. The assay was immunoSEQ multiplex PCR, and TCRdb's table has in-frame clones only and misses some. There are about 91,000 clones in the sample; 92% occur only once, and 0.2% to 0.3% lies in the top ten. Sequencing was done on a sample of T cells isolated from PBMCs. The receptor source for this set is a human donor in good health.

This clone showed up just once. V usage is TRBV13 and J usage is TRBJ2-3; D not resolved. This CDR3 region has 16 residues. V was cut by 5 bases and J by 4 bases, with 19 bases left in between. Germline-derived CDR1 and CDR2 are PRHDT and FYEKMQ (reference sequence). In DNA form, the CDR3 reads TGTGCCAGCAGCACCCTAGTGGTAGAGGTTTCAGATACGCAGTATTTT. Encoded protein: CASSTLVVEVSDTQYF.

This chain's CDR3 is CASSLMRGRRNEQYF. The CDR3 DNA reads as TGTGCCAGCAGCTTGATGAGAGGGAGAAGGAACGAGCAGTACTTC. This chain links TRBV7-2 with TRBJ2-7; possible D gene TRBD2, 5 bases. V was clipped by 3 bases and J by 5 bases, with 17 bases between them. Looked up from germline, CDR1 is SGHTA and CDR2 is FQGNSA. The CDR3 spans 15 residues.

The rearrangement links TRBV15 to TRBJ1-4; 11 bases agree with TRBD1. Unmatched junction bases numbered 7, after V lost 8 bases and J lost 8 bases. Germline V CDR1 and CDR2: LNHNV, YYDKDF (reference sequence). CDR3 length equals 14 residues. CDR3 coding DNA: TGTGCCACCGCAGGACAGGGGGCGCCCGAAAAACTGTTTTTT. This codes for CATAGQGAPEKLFF. Combining the CDR3 with reference TRBV15 and TRBJ1-4 gives the whole variable domain DAMVIQNPRYQVTQFGKPVTLSCSQTLNHNVMYWYQQKSSQAPKLLFHYYDKDFNNEADTPDNFQSRRPNTSFCFLDIRSPGLGDTAMYLCATAGQGAPEKLFFGSGTQLSVL.

This sequence joins TRBV11-3 and TRBJ1-5, with D possibly TRBD1 on 5 matching bases. Germline V lookup: CDR1 SGHNT, CDR2 YENEEA. This CDR3 is 19 amino acids long. Trimming stripped 6 bases from V and 4 bases from J, with 28 bases between. Here the CDR3 reads CASRLHRRAQGFGNQPQHF. In DNA, the CDR3 is TGTGCCAGCAGATTACACCGCCGGGCCCAGGGCTTTGGAAATCAGCCCCAGCATTTT.

The chain combines TRBV15 with TRBJ1-3; no firm D call. V lost 5 bases and J lost 4, with 12 bases in between. CDR1 LNHNV and CDR2 YYDKDF come from the germline V gene (reference sequence). This CDR3 has 14 residues. CDR3 loop: CATSARGGGNTIYF. CDR3 in DNA: TGTGCCACCAGCGCCCGTGGAGGGGGAAACACCATATATTTT.

The chain carries TRBV5-1 and TRBJ2-7; the match to TRBD1 covers 12 bases. The CDR3 sequence is 14 residues long. J gave up 5 bases and V 4 bases, and 4 bases lay outside the gene matches. Germline CDR1 SGHRS, CDR2 YFSETQ. This CDR3 reads CASSAGQGANEQYF. CDR3 bases: TGCGCCAGCAGCGCGGGACAGGGGGCCAACGAGCAGTACTTC.

The chain joins TRBV15 to TRBJ2-7; 7 nucleotides align to TRBD2. CDR3 length: 15 residues. Unmatched junction bases numbered 6, after V lost 1 base and J lost 3 bases. Germline CDR1 reads LNHNV; CDR2 reads YYDKDF (reference sequence). CDR3 amino acids: CATSRGEGEGYEQYF. The CDR3 DNA is TGTGCCACCAGCAGAGGGGAAGGGGAGGGCTACGAGCAGTACTTC.

V gene TRBV7-3 combines with J gene TRBJ1-6, with 9 bases aligning to TRBD1. The ends lost 5 bases at V and 6 bases at J; junction bases unmatched: 5. The length of the CDR3 is 15 residues. The germline gives CDR1 SGHTA, CDR2 FQGTGA. CDR3 nucleotides: TGTGCCAGCAGCCAACAGGGGGCGCGTAATTCACCCCTCCACTTT. Translating gives CASSQQGARNSPLHF.

The CDR3 spells CASSLSGGTSYEQYF. In DNA, the CDR3 is TGTGCCAGCAGCCTTAGCGGGGGCACCTCCTACGAGCAGTACTTC. This sequence joins TRBV4-2 and TRBJ2-7; TRBD2 matches 9 bases. The CDR3 extends over 15 amino acids. Germline V CDR1 and CDR2: LGHNA, YNFKEQ. V dropped 4 bases and J dropped 0; count of bases not matched to a gene: 4.

The chain couples TRBV10-2 to TRBJ1-5; TRBD1 agrees at 7 bases. Germline CDR1 is WSHSY and CDR2 is SAAADI. The CDR3 contains 14 residues. V shed 2 bases, J shed 2 bases, and the junction held 0 bases outside the gene matches. The CDR3: CASSETGGNQPQHF. CDR3 nucleotide sequence: TGCGCCAGCAGTGAGACAGGGGGCAATCAGCCCCAGCATTTT.

The chain joins TRBV7-8 to TRBJ2-7, with D uncertain. The CDR3 extends over 12 amino acids. CDR1 is SGHVS and CDR2 is FQNEAQ in the germline V gene. V lost 5 bases and J 4 bases, leaving 9 bases between the germline ends. This chain's CDR3 is CASSRNEYEQYF. The CDR3 DNA follows: TGTGCCAGCAGCCGTAACGAGTACGAGCAGTACTTC.

The chain is built from TRBV10-1 and TRBJ2-1; D may be TRBD2 (6 bases). This CDR3 contains 16 residues. The germline V and J ends were trimmed by 3 bases and 0 bases, with 12 bases remaining between them. Germline V gene sequence: CDR1 WNHNN, CDR2 SYGVQD (reference sequence). The CDR3 nucleotides are TGCGCCAGCAGTGATCGGCTAGCGAGCTCCTACAATGAGCAGTTCTTC. Translating it yields CASSDRLASSYNEQFF.

J is TRBJ2-4 and V is TRBV28; 9 bases are shared with TRBD1. Germline values: CDR1 MDHEN, CDR2 SYDVKM. J lost 11 bases, V lost 3 bases, and 2 bases had no gene match. There are 12 residues in the CDR3. CDR3 nucleotides: TGTGCCAGCAGTTTCGACAGGGGGGTTCAGTACTTC. Residues: CASSFDRGVQYF.

V gene TRBV5-1 combines with J gene TRBJ2-5; D remains unclear. Germline V gives CDR1 SGHRS, CDR2 YFSETQ. V was cut by 5 bases and J by 1 base, with 9 bases left in between. This CDR3 comprises 13 residues. The CDR3, as DNA: TGCGCCAGCAGGGGTAGCTTCCAAGAGACCCAGTACTTC. Its protein is CASRGSFQETQYF.

This clone was seen only once. The gene calls are TRBV28 and TRBJ2-5, with D perhaps matching TRBD1 (5 bases). This CDR3 is 16 amino acids long. The V end was cut by 3 bases, the J end by 2 bases, with 16 bases between. Germline assignment: CDR1 MDHEN and CDR2 SYDVKM. CDR3 sequence: CASSLVGAFSQETQYF. The CDR3 DNA sequence: TGTGCCAGCAGTTTGGTTGGGGCTTTTTCACAAGAGACCCAGTACTTC.

The chain uses TRBV11-3 and TRBJ2-3; maybe TRBD2 (5 bases). The CDR3 sequence is 13 residues long. V dropped 3 bases and J dropped 9 bases, with 13 bases sitting between them. In germline, CDR1 is SGHNT, CDR2 YENEEA. This CDR3 is CASSLSMWETQYF. The CDR3 region has the DNA TGTGCCAGCAGCTTGAGTATGTGGGAGACGCAGTATTTT.

This clone has just one count. The CDR3 sequence is CASTLPGQMVTGELFF. The DNA for the CDR3 is TGTGCCAGTACCCTCCCGGGACAGATGGTAACCGGGGAGCTGTTTTTT. V usage is TRBV19 and J usage is TRBJ2-2; the match to TRBD1 covers 7 bases. Trimming took 7 bases from V and 5 from J; bases not matched to a gene: 13. Germline loops: CDR1 LNHDA, CDR2 SQIVND (reference sequence). CDR3 length: 16 amino acids. The variable domain in full, completed from reference TRBV19 and TRBJ2-2, reads DGGITQSPKYLFRKEGQNVTLSCEQNLNHDAMYWYRQDPGQGLRLIYYSQIVNDFQKGDIAEGYSVSREKKESFPLTVTSAQKNPTAFYLCASTLPGQMVTGELFFGEGSRLTVL.

J is TRBJ2-3 and V is TRBV7-9; D might be TRBD2 (5 bases). Germline CDR1 and CDR2: SEHNR and FQNEAQ (reference sequence). Trimming cost V 8 bases and J 3 bases, with 15 bases left between them. The CDR3 is 14 residues long. Here the CDR3 DNA reads TGTGCCAGCCCCACTCAAGAGGGTACAGATACGCAGTATTTT. Protein: CASPTQEGTDTQYF.

This chain uses TRBV16 with TRBJ1-1; no clear D gene. The germline V gene encodes CDR1 KGHSY and CDR2 FQNENV. The V end was cut by 4 bases, the J end by 1 base, with 7 bases between. The CDR3 loop spans 13 amino acids. The CDR3 region is CASSPGWNTEAFF. DNA of the CDR3: TGTGCCAGCAGCCCGGGTTGGAACACTGAAGCTTTCTTT. Full variable domain (outside the CDR3, taken from reference TRBV16 and TRBJ1-1): GEEVAQTPKHLVRGEGQKAKLYCAPIKGHSYVFWYQQVLKNEFKFLISFQNENVFDETGMPKERFSAKCLPNSPCSLEIQATKLEDSAVYFCASSPGWNTEAFFGQGTRLTVV.

The rearrangement joins TRBV7-9 to TRBJ2-3; D not certain. This CDR3 spans 12 amino acids. The V end was cut by 4 bases, the J end by 5 bases, with 7 bases between. CDR1 is SEHNR and CDR2 is FQNEAQ in the germline V gene (reference sequence). The CDR3 loop is CASSSEVDTQYF. CDR3 nucleotides: TGTGCCAGCAGCTCTGAGGTAGATACGCAGTATTTT. Using reference TRBV7-9 and TRBJ2-3 for the parts outside the CDR3, the full variable domain is DTGVSQNPRHKITKRGQNVTFRCDPISEHNRLYWYRQTLGQGPEFLTYFQNEAQLEKSRLLSDRFSAERPKGSFSTLEIQRTEQGDSAMYLCASSSEVDTQYFGPGTRLTVL.

This chain connects TRBV5-1 to TRBJ1-4; tentatively, D is TRBD1 (5 bases). The CDR3 sequence is 15 residues long. Trimming took 3 bases from V and 8 from J, leaving 17 bases between them. In germline, CDR1 is SGHRS, CDR2 YFSETQ. The CDR3 nucleotides read TGCGCCAGCAGCTCGGACCCAGGGCCGGAAGAAAAACTGTTTTTT. This sequence encodes CASSSDPGPEEKLFF.

This chain joins TRBV18 and TRBJ2-7, with D maybe TRBD1 (6 bases). Per germline, CDR1 KGHSH and CDR2 LQKENI. V shed 7 bases and J shed 6 bases, with 13 bases lying between them. The CDR3 length is 12 residues. The chain's CDR3 is CASYATRGEQYF. DNA of the CDR3: TGTGCCAGCTATGCGACCAGGGGCGAGCAGTACTTC.

CDR3 protein: CASSLDQGDEQFF. For the CDR3, the DNA is TGCGCCAGCAGCTTGGATCAGGGTGATGAGCAGTTCTTC. The genes are TRBV5-1 and TRBJ2-1, with D maybe TRBD1 (5 bases). Germline V gene data show CDR1 as SGHRS and CDR2 as YFSETQ. This CDR3 has 13 amino acids. Trimming stripped 0 bases from V and 8 bases from J, with 9 bases between.

The rearrangement uses TRBV28 and TRBJ2-7; no firm D call. Germline-derived CDR1 and CDR2 are MDHEN and SYDVKM. V lost 5 bases, J lost 3 bases, and 8 bases lay in between. The CDR3 totals 12 residues. CDR3 nucleotides: TGTGCCAGCAGTCCCCGTAACTACGAGCAGTACTTC. Translation: CASSPRNYEQYF.

This chain joins TRBV5-1 and TRBJ1-2, with 7 bases aligning to TRBD1. V shed 4 bases and J 2 bases; nucleotides not matched to a gene: 11. Per the germline V gene, CDR1 is SGHRS and CDR2 is YFSETQ. The CDR3 extends over 16 amino acids. The DNA of the CDR3 is TGCGCCAGCAGCCCCTCCCGGGACAGCCTAAACTATGGCTACACCTTC. Amino acids: CASSPSRDSLNYGYTF.

The genes are TRBV7-6 and TRBJ1-4, with D maybe TRBD1 (6 bases). CDR3 size: 14 residues. Germline lookup yields CDR1 SGHVS and CDR2 FNYEAQ. V lost 6 bases and J lost 5, with 13 bases in between. The CDR3 nucleotides read TGTGCCAGCAGTACGGGACAAGGGAATGAAAAACTGTTTTTT. Translating it yields CASSTGQGNEKLFF.

The chain is built from TRBV19 and TRBJ2-3; weak D call: TRBD2 (6 bases). Germline V CDR1 and CDR2: LNHDA, SQIVND (reference sequence). Trimming took 5 bases from V and 2 from J, leaving 14 bases between them. This CDR3 contains 15 residues. Here the CDR3 reads CASSLTGAPTDTQYF. The CDR3 region has the DNA TGTGCCAGTAGTCTAACGGGAGCCCCCACAGATACGCAGTATTTT.